The text below deals with one T cell receptor (beta chain). The data belong to a study of Graves' ophthalmopathy and Graves' hyperthyroidism. Deletions cut 5 bases from V and 0 bases from J, with 13 bases between. The CDR3 loop spans 16 amino acids. CDR1 is MNHNY and CDR2 is SVGAGI in the germline V gene (reference sequence). Amplification of TCR beta CDR3 regions used RNA transcripts. After a first-round RT-PCR with HTBI primers, a second-round multiplex PCR was run. MiXCR was run by TCRdb on the multiplex PCR reads, yielding one entry per CDR3 protein. The repertoire has around 660,000 distinct CDR3 sequences, 35% to 45% of them found once; the top ten carry more than 2.5%.

The sequence derives from an adult man with Graves' ophthalmopathy. The chain combines TRBV6-6 with TRBJ2-2; D perhaps matches TRBD1 (5 bases). The sample consisted of peripheral blood. The chain's CDR3 is CASSGFSDTNTGELFF. As DNA, the CDR3 is TGTGCCAGCAGTGGGTTTTCGGACACGAACACCGGGGAGCTGTTTTTT.